Below are 17 T cell receptor beta chains sequenced from a single sample in a study of blood T cells in healthy people across ages. The authors ran a second PCR of roughly 6 to 12 cycles using a sample-barcoded 5' primer and a J-beta primer mix. TCRdb fed the 5' RACE reads into MiXCR, producing one record per CDR3 protein. The sample lists 650,000 to 1,000,000 distinct CDR3 sequences; more than 35% were seen once. The sample taken for sequencing was blood. Source of these receptors: a man aged 80 or over in good health.

This clonotype was recorded many times. The rearrangement links TRBV7-2 to TRBJ2-7, with 7 positions matching TRBD1. V trimming: 6 bases; J trimming: 0 bases; junction bases outside the gene matches: 5. The CDR3 is made up of 14 amino acids. Germline lookup yields CDR1 SGHTA and CDR2 FQGNSA. CDR3 region: CASRLAGGSYEQYF. CDR3 sequence (DNA): TGTGCCAGCAGGCTTGCAGGGGGCTCCTACGAGCAGTACTTC.

The chain couples TRBV10-3 to TRBJ2-1, with TRBD1 matching over 8 bases. The CDR3 runs to 17 residues. V shed 2 bases and J 7 bases; nucleotides not matched to a gene: 13. Germline V gene lookup returns CDR1 ENHRY and CDR2 SYGVKD. CDR3 amino acids: CAISEPGVQGARNEQFF. In DNA, the CDR3 is TGTGCCATCAGTGAGCCGGGAGTGCAGGGGGCGCGGAATGAGCAGTTCTTC.

The rearrangement links TRBV29-1 to TRBJ1-2, with a tentative D call TRBD1 (6 bases). In germline, CDR1 is SQVTM, CDR2 ANQGSEA. The length of the CDR3 is 14 residues. Trimming took off 0 bases at V and 6 bases at J, with 14 bases between the two ends. The CDR3 nucleotides are TGCAGCGTTGAAGATGGGGGGCAGGGTCATGGCTACACCTTC. Its protein product is CSVEDGGQGHGYTF.

V gene TRBV27 combines with J gene TRBJ2-1, with D perhaps assigned TRBD1 or TRBD2 (5 bases each). This CDR3 is built from 16 residues. Deletions cut 7 bases from V and 1 base from J, with 17 bases between. Germline CDR1 MNHEY, CDR2 SMNVEV (reference sequence). The chain's CDR3 is CASTAGRAQSYNEQFF. CDR3 DNA: TGTGCCAGCACCGCAGGGCGGGCACAGTCCTACAATGAGCAGTTCTTC.

This clonotype came up a few times. The gene calls are TRBV2 and TRBJ2-3, with 10 bases matching TRBD2. V dropped 6 bases and J dropped 3; count of bases not matched to a gene: 3. CDR1 is SNHLY, CDR2 FYNNEI, per germline. CDR3 size: 14 residues. CDR3 residues: CASRRTSGTDTQYF. CDR3 in DNA: TGTGCCAGCAGGCGGACTAGCGGTACAGATACGCAGTATTTT.

This chain joins TRBV28 and TRBJ2-7; no firm D call. The CDR3 extends over 12 amino acids. In germline, CDR1 is MDHEN, CDR2 SYDVKM. The V and J ends lost 2 bases and 4 bases respectively, with 6 bases between them. The CDR3 region is CASSLPWYEQYF. The CDR3 nucleotides read TGTGCCAGCAGTTTACCGTGGTACGAGCAGTACTTC.

There are a few counts of this clonotype. J is TRBJ2-7 and V is TRBV20-1; no definite D call. The V gene's germline CDR1 is DFQATT and CDR2 SNEGSKA (reference sequence). The CDR3 is 11 amino acids. The germline V and J ends were trimmed by 3 bases and 5 bases, with 8 bases remaining between them. In nucleotides, the CDR3 is TGCAGTGCTAGCATTAGACACGAGCAGTACTTC. Encoded protein: CSASIRHEQYF.

This rearrangement joins TRBV14 to TRBJ2-7; 7 bases align to TRBD1. Germline V lookup: CDR1 SGHDN, CDR2 FVKESK. The CDR3 is 17 amino acids. Trimming took 2 bases from V and 2 from J; bases not matched to a gene: 12. CDR3 amino acids: CASSQSRIGTATYEQYF. DNA of the CDR3: TGTGCCAGCAGCCAAAGTCGAATAGGGACAGCGACCTACGAGCAGTACTTC.

CDR3 bases: TGTGCCAGCACCCAAAGGCGCGGTGATCCCGGGGAGCTGTTTTTT. It codes for CASTQRRGDPGELFF. V is TRBV6-1 and J is TRBJ2-2; D not resolved. The CDR3 has 15 amino acids. Trimming took 7 bases from V and 6 from J, leaving 18 bases between them. Germline CDR1 is MNHNS and CDR2 is SASEGT.

This clonotype was observed a single time. The CDR3 region has the DNA TGTGCCAGCAGCCCCAGGGGGAGCGCGTCGGTAGATGAGCAGTACTTC. This translates into CASSPRGSASVDEQYF. The J gene is TRBJ2-7, the V gene TRBV7-2; 7 positions match TRBD1. Germline V lookup: CDR1 SGHTA, CDR2 FQGNSA. V lost 5 bases and J lost 7; bases outside the gene matches: 17. This CDR3 region has 16 residues.

The rearrangement uses TRBV20-1 and TRBJ2-1, with D uncertain. CDR1 is DFQATT and CDR2 is SNEGSKA in the germline V gene (reference sequence). V lost 6 bases and J lost 2, with 14 bases in between. The CDR3 sequence is 14 residues long. The CDR3 is CSAGEWGTYNEQFF. For the CDR3, the DNA is TGCAGTGCCGGAGAGTGGGGAACCTACAATGAGCAGTTCTTC.

The sample holds one count of this clonotype. V is TRBV9 and J is TRBJ1-1; tentatively, D is TRBD1 (5 bases). This CDR3 contains 14 residues. Per germline, CDR1 SGDLS and CDR2 YYNGEE. The ends were cut back, 6 bases at V and 1 base at J, with 13 bases in the middle. The chain's CDR3 is CASNQGPGNTEAFF. CDR3 bases: TGTGCCAGCAACCAGGGCCCGGGGAACACTGAAGCTTTCTTT.

This chain uses TRBV27 with TRBJ1-2, with D tentatively TRBD1 (5 bases). This CDR3 has 15 residues. CDR1 and CDR2 from the germline V gene are MNHEY and SMNVEV (reference sequence). V was cut by 2 bases and J by 1 base, with 11 bases left in between. The CDR3 nucleotides are TGTGCCAGCAGTTTAGGGGCAGGGATTAACTATGGCTACACCTTC. Encoded protein: CASSLGAGINYGYTF.

This chain uses TRBV24-1 with TRBJ2-5; D tentatively fits TRBD1 or TRBD2 (6 bases each). The V end lost 3 bases, the J end lost 3 bases, and 10 bases lay between the germline ends. This CDR3 spans 14 amino acids. The germline gives CDR1 KGHDR, CDR2 SFDVKD. The CDR3 is CATSDHREEETQYF. CDR3 bases: TGTGCCACCAGTGATCACAGGGAGGAAGAGACCCAGTACTTC.

This clonotype appeared once. The J gene is TRBJ1-5, the V gene TRBV7-2; D not resolved. The germline V gene has CDR1 SGHTA and CDR2 FQGNSA. V was cut by 5 bases and J by 4 bases, with 9 bases left in between. The length of the CDR3 is 13 residues. The CDR3 nucleotides are TGTGCCAGCAGCCCGCAGATGAATCAGCCCCAGCATTTT. This gives the protein CASSPQMNQPQHF.

This clonotype was picked up a small number of times. This chain links TRBV20-1 with TRBJ2-1, with TRBD2 matching 9 bases. CDR1 is DFQATT, CDR2 SNEGSKA, per germline (reference sequence). V was clipped by 1 base and J by 3 bases; unmatched bases: 7. The CDR3 is made up of 16 amino acids. In nucleotides, the CDR3 is TGCAGTGCTAGAGGTACAGCGGGAGGTATCTACAATGAGCAGTTCTTC. This gives the protein CSARGTAGGIYNEQFF.

DNA for the CDR3: TGCAGTGCTTCAGGACTAGCGGAGTTAGGCCATGAGCAGTTCTTC. Translating gives CSASGLAELGHEQFF. V usage is TRBV20-1 and J usage is TRBJ2-1, with TRBD2 matching 10 bases. V trimming: 5 bases; J trimming: 8 bases; junction bases outside the gene matches: 12. Germline V CDR1 and CDR2: DFQATT, SNEGSKA (reference sequence). This CDR3 is 15 amino acids long.